Here is one T cell receptor (beta chain) with its context. Its antigen is undetermined. Other DNA sequences in this sample translate to the same CDR3. Naive CD4+ cells were CD45RA-selected; the remaining cells were memory. The data originate from a study of shared clonotypes between healthy human individuals. V was trimmed by 1 base and J by 6 bases, leaving 12 bases between them. CDR1 and CDR2 (germline): SGHRS, YFSETQ. The CDR3 consists of 14 residues. Study conclusions and caveats: Some naive CD4 clonotypes, roughly 4.5%, turned up in common across several donors. In this cohort, only blood was sampled, and tissue repertoires likely differ.

Each cell subset's genomic DNA was divided evenly among several immunoSEQ plates. Profiled with immunoSEQ multiplex PCR; TCRdb holds only in-frame clones, not every one. The sample has more than 2,000,000 clones; approximately 95% are singletons. The sample taken for sequencing was naive CD4+ T cells from PBMCs. Subset defined: CD45RA+ positively selected. The receptor was derived from a man between 18 and 35 years old in good health. Some clones in this sample may be carry-over from other donors' samples. This rearrangement joins TRBV5-1 to TRBJ2-3, with D perhaps TRBD1 (5 bases). The chain's CDR3 is CASSLSRAGDTQYF. The DNA of the CDR3 is TGCGCCAGCAGCTTGAGCAGGGCCGGCGATACGCAGTATTTT.